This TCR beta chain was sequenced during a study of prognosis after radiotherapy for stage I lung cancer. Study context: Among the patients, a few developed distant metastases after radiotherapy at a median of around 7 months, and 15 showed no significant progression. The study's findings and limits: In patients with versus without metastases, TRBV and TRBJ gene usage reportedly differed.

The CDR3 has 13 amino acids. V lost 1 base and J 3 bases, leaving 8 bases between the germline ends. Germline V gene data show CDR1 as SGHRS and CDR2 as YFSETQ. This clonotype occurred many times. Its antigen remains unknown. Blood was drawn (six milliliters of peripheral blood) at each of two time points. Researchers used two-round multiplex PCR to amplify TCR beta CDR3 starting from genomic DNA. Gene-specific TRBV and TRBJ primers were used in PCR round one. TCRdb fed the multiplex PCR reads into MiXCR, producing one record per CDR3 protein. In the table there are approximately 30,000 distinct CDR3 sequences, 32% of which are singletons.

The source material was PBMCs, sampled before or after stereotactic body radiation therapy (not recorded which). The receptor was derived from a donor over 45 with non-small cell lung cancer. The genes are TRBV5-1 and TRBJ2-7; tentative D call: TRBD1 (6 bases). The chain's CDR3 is CASSLTGSYEQYF. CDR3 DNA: TGCGCCAGCAGCTTGACAGGGAGCTACGAGCAGTACTTC.